The TCR beta chain under discussion was sequenced for a study of blood T cell repertoires in COVID-19. Germline CDR1 reads SQVTM; CDR2 reads ANQGSEA. The CDR3 has 13 amino acids. V lost 7 bases and J 0 bases, leaving 12 bases between the germline ends. Participants were aged about 18 to 100 years, lived in about two dozen US areas, and enrolled virtually. Participant-given clinical history determined each cohort assignment. The protocol was immunoSEQ multiplex PCR, while the TCRdb copy is restricted to in-frame clones and leaves out a portion. This sample has around 310,000 clones, with about nine tenths found just once.

This rearrangement joins TRBV29-1 to TRBJ1-1, with TRBD1 as a possible D gene (5 bases). The sample was PBMCs or T cells enriched from blood (not recorded which). This clonotype was obtained from a woman in her 30s who had recovered from COVID-19. CDR3 sequence (DNA): TGCAGCGGAGGATCCAGGGTGAACACTGAAGCTTTCTTT. Translating it yields CSGGSRVNTEAFF.